Shown below are 14 T cell receptor beta chains from a single sample sequenced in a study of T cells in Graves' hyperthyroidism and ophthalmopathy (dated by TCRdb to the late 2010s). The library was prepared using multiplex PCR. Sequenced using an Illumina HiSeq 2000. The TCR beta CDR3 regions were amplified from RNA transcripts. A first-round RT-PCR of the TCR CDR3 used the HTBI primer set with the Qiagen OneStep RT-PCR kit. Using fastp trimming at Q25 and MiXCR clonotype assembly, TCRdb reanalyzed the public sequencing data and kept in-frame beta chains. Records with the same CDR3 protein are collapsed into one entry carrying the most frequent genes and DNA. This sample gives about 50,000 distinct CDR3 sequences in total; approximately 50% of them show up just once. The ten largest clones capture 9.5% to 15% of the sample. The sample was blood. The source is a woman aged 30 to 39 with Graves' ophthalmopathy.

The V call is TRBV20-1, the J call TRBJ2-1; TRBD1 agrees at 7 bases. CDR3 length equals 14 residues. V trimming: 1 base; J trimming: 3 bases; junction bases outside the gene matches: 3. Germline V lookup: CDR1 DFQATT, CDR2 SNEGSKA (reference sequence). The CDR3 sequence is CSARGRDSYNEQFF. The CDR3 DNA is TGCAGTGCTAGAGGCAGGGACAGCTACAATGAGCAGTTCTTC.

This sequence joins TRBV10-3 and TRBJ2-1, with 8 nucleotides matching TRBD2. This CDR3 spans 12 amino acids. V was pared by 10 bases and J by 6 bases, with 5 bases of the junction left unmatched. Looked up from germline, CDR1 is ENHRY and CDR2 is SYGVKD. The DNA of the CDR3 is TGTGCCACGTCCGGGACTAGCAATGAGCAGTTCTTC. Residues: CATSGTSNEQFF.

The chain recombines TRBV6-1 with TRBJ2-5; either TRBD1 or TRBD2 may fit D (6 bases each). CDR1 and CDR2 (germline): MNHNS, SASEGT. This CDR3 is 15 amino acids long. V lost 4 bases to trimming and J lost 9 bases, with 21 bases between them. The CDR3 sequence is CASSGGALVNQPQYF. The CDR3 DNA follows: TGTGCCAGCAGTGGGGGGGCATTGGTCAATCAGCCCCAGTACTTC.

Ten or more counts support this clonotype. This chain links TRBV20-1 with TRBJ2-1; the match to TRBD2 covers 12 bases. Germline values: CDR1 DFQATT, CDR2 SNEGSKA (reference sequence). This CDR3 is 15 amino acids long. The CDR3 bases are TGCAGCACACCGAAACCCGCCTCTAGCGGGAGGGTTATGTTCTTC. Encoded protein: CSTPKPASSGRVMFF.

This clonotype appeared a few times. The rearrangement joins TRBV20-1 to TRBJ2-3; D ambiguous. The germline V gene encodes CDR1 DFQATT and CDR2 SNEGSKA (reference sequence). Trimming removed 6 bases from V and 11 bases from J, with 21 bases in between. This CDR3 has 13 amino acids. CDR3 amino acids: CSAGRRAHNEQYF. DNA for the CDR3: TGCAGTGCAGGCCGCCGAGCCCACAATGAGCAGTATTTT.

The chain joins TRBV3-1 to TRBJ1-2; 9 bases agree with TRBD1. The V segment lost 1 base and the J segment 2 bases; nucleotides outside the gene matches: 5. Germline V lookup: CDR1 LGHDT, CDR2 YNNKEL (reference sequence). There are 16 residues in the CDR3. CDR3: CASSQGGQGKNYGYTF. CDR3 nucleotides: TGTGCCAGCAGCCAAGGAGGACAGGGGAAAAACTATGGCTACACCTTC. Full variable domain (remainder filled in from reference TRBV3-1 and TRBJ1-2): DTAVSQTPKYLVTQMGNDKSIKCEQNLGHDTMYWYKQDSKKFLKIMFSYNNKELIINETVPNRFSPKSPDKAHLNLHINSLELGDSAVYFCASSQGGQGKNYGYTFGSGTRLTVV.

A note on this clonotype: The CDR3 does not end in the conserved phenylalanine or tryptophan, so this is likely a read error. The DNA is omitted, as the CDR3 cannot be located on it reliably, and the CDR3 follows TCRdb's listing. The chain is built from TRBV7-6 and TRBJ2-7; the table's D call, TRBD2, has no DNA check behind it. The CDR3 spans 9 amino acids, including both terminal residues. The V gene's germline CDR1 is SGHVS and CDR2 FNYEAQ. The chain's CDR3 is CASSNGLAG.

This chain uses TRBV13 with TRBJ2-5; D assignment may be TRBD1 or TRBD2 (5 bases each). Germline V lookup: CDR1 PRHDT, CDR2 FYEKMQ (reference sequence). CDR3 length: 12 amino acids. V dropped 7 bases and J dropped 5 bases, with 11 bases sitting between them. In nucleotides, the CDR3 is TGTGCCAGCACTATAGAGGGGGAGACCCAGTACTTC. This translates into CASTIEGETQYF.

The J gene is TRBJ1-2, the V gene TRBV2; unclear D gene. The germline V gene encodes CDR1 SNHLY and CDR2 FYNNEI. V was clipped by 4 bases and J by 8 bases, with 8 bases between them. This CDR3 has 11 residues. CDR3 DNA: TGTGCCAGCAGTGTGGTCTTCGGCTACACCTTC. Its translation is CASSVVFGYTF.

This clonotype was seen many times. The J gene is TRBJ2-3, the V gene TRBV20-1, with 12 bases fitting TRBD2. Trimming at V came to 5 bases and at J to 1 base, leaving 1 base not matched to a gene. The CDR3 is 14 amino acids. Germline V gene lookup returns CDR1 DFQATT and CDR2 SNEGSKA (reference sequence). The CDR3 protein is CSAGLAGRTDTQYF. In DNA, the CDR3 is TGCAGTGCTGGACTAGCGGGACGCACAGATACGCAGTATTTT.

This clonotype appeared a few times. This chain joins TRBV29-1 and TRBJ2-7; no reliable D call. Trimming cost V 8 bases and J 3 bases, with 11 bases left between them. Germline values: CDR1 SQVTM, CDR2 ANQGSEA. The CDR3 consists of 11 residues. CDR3 nucleotide sequence: TGCAGCTCCGGGCCCAACTACGAGCAGTACTTC. Protein product: CSSGPNYEQYF.

This clonotype has at least ten counts. The J gene is TRBJ2-2, the V gene TRBV9, with TRBD1 as a possible D gene (6 bases). The germline V gene has CDR1 SGDLS and CDR2 YYNGEE. V was trimmed by 4 bases and J by 4 bases, leaving 14 bases between them. The CDR3 consists of 15 residues. In DNA form, the CDR3 reads TGTGCCAGCAGCCCAAGGGACACTGGCACCGGGGAGCTGTTTTTT. Encoded protein: CASSPRDTGTGELFF.

The chain uses TRBV2 and TRBJ2-7; 14 positions match TRBD2. CDR3 length: 15 amino acids. Germline CDR1 and CDR2: SNHLY and FYNNEI. The CDR3 is CAREPGLAGAYEQYF. Here the CDR3 DNA reads TGTGCTAGAGAGCCGGGACTAGCGGGAGCCTACGAGCAGTACTTC.

A note on this clonotype: A much larger clone differs by one base, so this may be a read error. The rearrangement joins TRBV6-2 or TRBV6-3 to TRBJ1-2; 7 bases are shared with TRBD1. The V and J ends lost 6 bases and 8 bases, in that order; junction bases with no gene match: 12. Germline assignment: CDR1 MNHEY and CDR2 SVGEGT. The CDR3 is 14 residues long. CDR3 DNA sequence: TGTGCCAGCAGAACCGACAGGGTTTGGGTCGGCTACACCTTC. It codes for CASRTDRVWVGYTF.